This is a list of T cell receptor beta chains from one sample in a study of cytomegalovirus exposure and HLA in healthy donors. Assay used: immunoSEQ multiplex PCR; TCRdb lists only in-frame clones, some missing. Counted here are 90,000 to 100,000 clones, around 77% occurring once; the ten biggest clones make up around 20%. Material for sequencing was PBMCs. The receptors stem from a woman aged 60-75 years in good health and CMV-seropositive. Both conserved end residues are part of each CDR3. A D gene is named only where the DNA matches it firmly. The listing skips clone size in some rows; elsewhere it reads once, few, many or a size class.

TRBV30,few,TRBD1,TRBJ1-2,CAWSRDRPYGYTF,TGTGCCTGGAGCAGGGACAGGCCATATGGCTACACCTTC
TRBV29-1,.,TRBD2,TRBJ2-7,CSVAPSGRYEQYF,TGCAGCGTTGCGCCTAGCGGGAGGTACGAGCAGTACTTC
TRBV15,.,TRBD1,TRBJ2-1,CATSRAGKGARNEQFF,TGTGCCACCAGCAGAGCTGGTAAGGGGGCTCGAAATGAGCAGTTCTTC
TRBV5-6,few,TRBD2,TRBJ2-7,CASSRSGRLRYEQYF,TGTGCCAGCAGCCGTAGCGGGAGACTTCGCTACGAGCAGTACTTC
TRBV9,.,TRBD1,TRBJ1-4,CASSDGQGVKLFF,TGTGCCAGCAGCGACGGACAGGGAGTAAAACTGTTTTTT
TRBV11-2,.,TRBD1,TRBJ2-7,CASSPRDRTYEQYF,TGTGCCAGCAGCCCTCGGGACAGGACCTACGAGCAGTACTTC
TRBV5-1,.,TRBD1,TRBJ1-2,CASSLGTGGYYGYTF,TGCGCCAGCAGCCTGGGGACAGGGGGGTACTATGGCTACACCTTC
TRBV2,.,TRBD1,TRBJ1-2,CASSGGQGLGYTF,TGTGCCAGCAGTGGAGGACAGGGTCTTGGCTACACCTTC
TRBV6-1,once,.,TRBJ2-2,CASTMEPATGELFF,TGTGCCAGCACCATGGAGCCAGCCACCGGGGAGCTGTTTTTT
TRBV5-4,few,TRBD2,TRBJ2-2,CASSLAGEGTGELFF,TGTGCCAGCAGTCTAGCGGGAGAGGGCACCGGGGAGCTGTTTTTT
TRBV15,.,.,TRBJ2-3,CATSRDGTSYTQYF,TGTGCCACCAGCAGAGATGGCACCTCCTATACGCAGTATTTT
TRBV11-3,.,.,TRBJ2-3,CASGGAGDTQYF,TGTGCCAGCGGGGGAGCGGGAGATACGCAGTATTTT
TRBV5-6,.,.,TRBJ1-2,CASSLPRNNYGYTF,TGTGCCAGCAGCTTGCCCAGAAATAACTATGGCTACACCTTC
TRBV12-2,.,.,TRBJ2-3,CASRPIPRAEGNSTDTQYF,TGTGCAAGTCGCCCAATCCCCCGCGCGGAAGGAAATAGCACAGATACGCAGTATTTT
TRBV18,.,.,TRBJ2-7,CASSLRGFPYEQYF,TGTGCCAGCTCACTCCGGGGGTTTCCCTACGAGCAGTACTTC
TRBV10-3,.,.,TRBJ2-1,CAISEHVGGWFF,TGTGCCATCAGTGAGCACGTGGGAGGTTGGTTCTTC
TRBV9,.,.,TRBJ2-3,CASSVRSGTDTQYF,TGTGCCAGCAGCGTACGTTCCGGGACAGATACGCAGTATTTT
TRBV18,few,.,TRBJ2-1,CASSPGGGPFEFF,TGTGCCAGCTCACCGGGAGGAGGGCCATTTGAGTTCTTC
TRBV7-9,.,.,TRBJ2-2,CAGSGTLNTGELFF,TGTGCCGGCTCCGGGACTTTGAACACCGGGGAGCTGTTTTTT
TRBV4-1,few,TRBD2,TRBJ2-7,CASSPRGGGYEQYF,TGCGCCAGCAGCCCGCGTGGGGGGGGCTACGAGCAGTACTTC
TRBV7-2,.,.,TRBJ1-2,CASSLDFYSRRGGYTF,TGTGCCAGCAGCTTAGACTTTTATTCGAGGCGCGGTGGCTACACCTTC
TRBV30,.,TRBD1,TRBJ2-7,CAWRGPGQGGYEQYF,TGTGCCTGGAGGGGTCCGGGACAGGGAGGCTACGAGCAGTACTTC
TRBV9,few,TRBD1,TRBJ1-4,CASSVTGGFGEKLFF,TGTGCCAGCAGCGTAACAGGGGGCTTCGGTGAAAAACTGTTTTTT
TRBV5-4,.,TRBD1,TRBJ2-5,CASTRDRAQETQYF,TGTGCCAGCACCCGGGACAGGGCCCAAGAGACCCAGTACTTC